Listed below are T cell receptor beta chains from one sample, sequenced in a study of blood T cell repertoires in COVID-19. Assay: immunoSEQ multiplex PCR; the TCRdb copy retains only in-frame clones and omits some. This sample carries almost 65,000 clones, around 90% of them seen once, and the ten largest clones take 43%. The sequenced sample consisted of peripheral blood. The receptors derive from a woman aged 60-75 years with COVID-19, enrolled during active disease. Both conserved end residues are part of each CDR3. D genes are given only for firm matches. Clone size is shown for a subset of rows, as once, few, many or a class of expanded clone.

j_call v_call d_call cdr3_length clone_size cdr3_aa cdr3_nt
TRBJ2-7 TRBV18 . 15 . CASSPPGSPAGEQYF TGTGCCAGCTCACCTCCCGGGAGCCCAGCCGGCGAGCAGTACTTC
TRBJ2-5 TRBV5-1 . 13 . CASSLVSRETQYF TGCGCCAGCAGCTTGGTATCTCGAGAGACCCAGTACTTC
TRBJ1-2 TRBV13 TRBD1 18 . CASSRRPGTGGFDYGYTF TGTGCCAGCAGCCGGAGACCCGGGACAGGGGGCTTCGACTATGGCTACACCTTC
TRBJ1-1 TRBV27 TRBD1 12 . CASSPGGQEAFF TGTGCCAGCAGCCCAGGGGGGCAGGAAGCTTTCTTT
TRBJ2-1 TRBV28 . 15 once CASSSPGTGYNEQFF TGTGCCAGCAGTTCCCCGGGTACTGGTTACAATGAGCAGTTCTTC
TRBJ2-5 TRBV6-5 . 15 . CASSTGYGSQETQYF TGTGCCAGCAGCACAGGTTACGGGTCCCAAGAGACCCAGTACTTC
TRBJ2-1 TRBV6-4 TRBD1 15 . CASSPRQGPYNEQFF TGTGCCAGCAGTCCCAGACAGGGACCCTACAATGAGCAGTTCTTC
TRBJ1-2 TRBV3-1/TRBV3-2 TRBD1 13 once CASSPRTGNGYTF TGTGCCAGCAGCCCCCGGACAGGGAATGGCTACACCTTC
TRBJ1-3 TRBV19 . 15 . CASGTMTDSGNTIYF TGTGCCAGTGGGACAATGACGGACTCTGGAAACACCATATATTTT
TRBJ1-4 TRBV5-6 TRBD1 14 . CASRGQANNEKLFF TGTGCCAGCAGGGGACAGGCCAATAATGAAAAACTGTTTTTT
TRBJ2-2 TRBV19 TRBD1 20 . CASSIDLTGGRREHTGELFF TGTGCCAGTAGTATAGATCTGACAGGGGGACGGCGGGAGCACACCGGGGAGCTGTTTTTT
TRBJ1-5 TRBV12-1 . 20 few CASSLRNMDRGRYSNQPQHF TGTGCCAGCAGCCTACGAAATATGGACAGGGGAAGGTATAGCAATCAGCCCCAGCATTTT
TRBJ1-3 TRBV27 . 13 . CASSLAGGNTIYF TGTGCCAGCAGTTTGGCGGGCGGAAACACCATATATTTT
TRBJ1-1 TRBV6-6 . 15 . CASSQGQGRDTEAFF TGTGCCAGCAGTCAGGGGCAGGGGCGGGACACTGAAGCTTTCTTT
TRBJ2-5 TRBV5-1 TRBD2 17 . CASSLEGTSGFQETQYF TGCGCCAGCAGCTTGGAAGGGACTAGCGGGTTCCAAGAGACCCAGTACTTC
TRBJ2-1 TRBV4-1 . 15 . CASSPTVSSYNEQFF TGCGCCAGCAGCCCCACCGTGAGCTCCTACAATGAGCAGTTCTTC
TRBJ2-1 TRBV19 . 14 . CASSIRGFEDEQFF TGTGCCAGTAGTATCCGCGGGTTCGAGGATGAGCAGTTCTTC
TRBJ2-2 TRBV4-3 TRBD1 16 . CASSQILSGGSGELFF TGCGCCAGCAGCCAAATTTTATCAGGGGGCTCCGGGGAGCTGTTTTTT
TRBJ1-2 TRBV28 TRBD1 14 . CASRETGSVYGYTF TGTGCCAGCAGAGAGACAGGGAGTGTCTATGGCTACACCTTC
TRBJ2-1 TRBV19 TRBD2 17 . CASSIVVGLAGINEQFF TGTGCCAGTAGTATAGTCGTGGGACTAGCGGGAATCAATGAGCAGTTCTTC
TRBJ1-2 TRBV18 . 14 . CASSPVQGGNGYTF TGTGCCAGCTCTCCGGTCCAGGGTGGAAATGGCTACACCTTC
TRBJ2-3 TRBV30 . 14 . CAWSVGGLPDTQYF TGTGCCTGGAGCGTCGGGGGGCTGCCAGATACGCAGTATTTT
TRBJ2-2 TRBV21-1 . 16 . CASSKEETDRTGELFF TGTGCCAGCAGCAAAGAGGAGACAGACCGCACCGGGGAGCTGTTTTTT
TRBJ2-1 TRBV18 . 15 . CASSPGTPSYNEQFF TGTGCCAGCTCACCAGGGACTCCTTCCTACAATGAGCAGTTCTTC
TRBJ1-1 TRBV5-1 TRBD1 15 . CASSLGGQGGTEAFF TGCGCCAGCAGCCTAGGGGGACAGGGCGGCACTGAAGCTTTCTTT
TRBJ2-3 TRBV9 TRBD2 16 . CASSVESSGSTDTQYF TGTGCCAGCAGCGTGGAGAGTAGCGGGAGTACAGATACGCAGTATTTT
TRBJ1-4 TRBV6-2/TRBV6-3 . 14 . CASSYGGADEKLFF TGTGCCAGCAGTTACGGGGGGGCAGATGAAAAACTGTTTTTT
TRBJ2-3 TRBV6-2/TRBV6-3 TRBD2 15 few CASTPGLAPTDTQYF TGTGCCAGCACCCCCGGACTAGCTCCCACAGATACGCAGTATTTT
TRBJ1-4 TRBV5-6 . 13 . CASSSTGNEKLFF TGTGCCAGCAGCTCAACAGGGAATGAAAAACTGTTTTTT
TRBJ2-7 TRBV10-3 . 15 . CAISEFGRGPYEQYF TGTGCCATCAGTGAGTTCGGCAGGGGCCCCTACGAGCAGTACTTC
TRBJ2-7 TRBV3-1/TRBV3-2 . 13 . CASSLNRVSGQYF TGTGCCAGCAGCCTAAACAGGGTTAGTGGGCAGTACTTC
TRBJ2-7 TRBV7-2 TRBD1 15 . CASSLAGTGSYEQYF TGTGCCAGCAGCTTAGCAGGGACAGGGTCCTACGAGCAGTACTTC
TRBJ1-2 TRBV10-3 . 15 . CAISVISPGTPVYTF TGTGCCATCAGTGTAATCTCGCCTGGGACACCGGTCTACACCTTC
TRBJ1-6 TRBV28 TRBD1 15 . CASSLGTGNLSPLHF TGTGCCAGCAGTTTAGGGACAGGGAATCTCTCACCCCTCCACTTT
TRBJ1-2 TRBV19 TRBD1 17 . CASSIGGTAAGRVGYTF TGTGCCAGTAGTATAGGCGGGACAGCGGCCGGCCGGGTTGGCTACACCTTC
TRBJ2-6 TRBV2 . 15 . CASRLSSSGANVLTF TGTGCCAGCAGGTTATCGAGCTCTGGGGCCAACGTCCTGACTTTC
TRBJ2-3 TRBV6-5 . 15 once CASSYSAASTDTQYF TGTGCCAGCAGTTACTCAGCGGCTAGCACAGATACGCAGTATTTT
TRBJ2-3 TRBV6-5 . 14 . CASSRSGYENTQYF TGTGCCAGCAGTCGGAGCGGGTACGAAAATACGCAGTATTTT
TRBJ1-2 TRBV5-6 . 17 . CASSTFGQSLWDYGYTF TGTGCCAGCAGTACTTTCGGACAGTCTCTATGGGACTATGGCTACACCTTC
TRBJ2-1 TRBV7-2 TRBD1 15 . CASSSPGGNHNEQFF TGTGCCAGCAGCTCCCCAGGGGGTAATCACAATGAGCAGTTCTTC
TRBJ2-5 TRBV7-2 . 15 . CASSWAGHEGETQYF TGTGCCAGCAGTTGGGCGGGCCACGAAGGTGAGACCCAGTACTTC
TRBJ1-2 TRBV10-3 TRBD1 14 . CAISGTGVLHGYTF TGTGCCATCAGCGGGACAGGAGTTCTCCATGGCTACACCTTC
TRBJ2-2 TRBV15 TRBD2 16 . CATSRDLAGGTGELFF TGTGCCACCAGCAGAGACCTAGCGGGAGGAACCGGGGAGCTGTTTTTT
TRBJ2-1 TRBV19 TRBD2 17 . CASSIFSGTSSYNEQFF TGTGCCAGTAGTATTTTCAGCGGGACTAGCTCCTACAATGAGCAGTTCTTC
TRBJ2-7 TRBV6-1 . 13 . CASSENRNYEQYF TGTGCCAGCAGTGAAAACAGGAACTACGAGCAGTACTTC
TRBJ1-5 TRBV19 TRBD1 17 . CASSIERGRGRNQPQHF TGTGCCAGTAGTATAGAGAGGGGCAGGGGGCGCAATCAGCCCCAGCATTTT
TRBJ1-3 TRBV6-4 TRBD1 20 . CASSDSPDRLKGHPGNTIYF TGTGCCAGCAGTGACTCCCCGGACAGGCTCAAAGGACATCCTGGAAACACCATATATTTT
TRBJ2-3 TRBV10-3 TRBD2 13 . CAIRSGSPDTQYF TGTGCCATCAGGAGCGGGAGCCCAGATACGCAGTATTTT
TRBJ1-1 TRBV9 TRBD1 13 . CASSQGRTTEAFF TGTGCCAGCTCACAGGGGAGGACCACTGAAGCTTTCTTT
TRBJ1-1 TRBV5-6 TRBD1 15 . CASTLRGTGSAEAFF TGTGCCAGCACCTTGAGAGGGACAGGTTCCGCTGAAGCTTTCTTT
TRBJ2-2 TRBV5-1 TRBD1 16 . CASRLTGTVETGELFF TGCGCCAGCAGACTTACCGGGACAGTAGAAACCGGGGAGCTGTTTTTT
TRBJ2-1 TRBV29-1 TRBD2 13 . CSVRTSAYNEQFF TGCAGCGTGCGGACTAGCGCATACAATGAGCAGTTCTTC
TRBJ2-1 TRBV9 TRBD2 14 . CASSLTSGLNEQFF TGTGCCAGCAGCCTGACTAGCGGGTTGAATGAGCAGTTCTTC
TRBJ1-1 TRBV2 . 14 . CASSPRVASTEAFF TGTGCCAGCAGTCCCCGTGTAGCGTCCACTGAAGCTTTCTTT
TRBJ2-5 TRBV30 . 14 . CAWSVLDRGETQYF TGTGCCTGGAGTGTATTGGACCGCGGGGAGACCCAGTACTTC
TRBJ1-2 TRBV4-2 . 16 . CASSQDRGGGAYGYTF TGTGCCAGCAGCCAAGATCGAGGTGGTGGGGCCTATGGCTACACCTTC
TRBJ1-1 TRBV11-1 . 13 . CASSPQENTEAFF TGTGCCAGCAGCCCACAGGAGAACACTGAAGCTTTCTTT
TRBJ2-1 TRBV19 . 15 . CASSSSPGLYNEQFF TGTGCCAGTAGTTCTTCGCCGGGACTGTACAATGAGCAGTTCTTC
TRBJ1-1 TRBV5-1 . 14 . CASSHGHMNTEAFF TGCGCCAGCAGCCACGGACACATGAACACTGAAGCTTTCTTT
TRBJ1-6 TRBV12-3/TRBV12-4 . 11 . CASSTGNPLHF TGTGCCAGCAGTACAGGGAATCCCCTCCACTTT